The 8 T cell receptor beta chains listed next were all sequenced from one sample in a study of T-cell memory formation after mild COVID-19. TCRdb used MiXCR to reprocess the 5' RACE reads, holding one entry per CDR3 protein. In the table there are approximately 560,000 distinct CDR3 sequences, approximately 15% of which are singletons. What was sequenced was PBMCs or a T cell subset sorted from them (not recorded which). These receptors all stem from an adult woman who had mild COVID-19 (a few samples of this study predate the infection). Cell type and time point are not known.

This clonotype was seen only a few times. The V gene is TRBV20-1, the J gene TRBJ1-1; possibly TRBD1 for D (5 bases). Germline V gives CDR1 DFQATT, CDR2 SNEGSKA (reference sequence). The CDR3 has 14 amino acids. Trimming shortened V by 0 bases and J by 0 bases, and 8 bases separated the two germline ends. The CDR3 here is CSARDGGVNTEAFF. The CDR3, as DNA: TGCAGTGCTAGAGATGGGGGAGTGAACACTGAAGCTTTCTTT.

V is TRBV5-1 and J is TRBJ2-2, with a possible D match to TRBD1 (5 bases). Germline loops: CDR1 SGHRS, CDR2 YFSETQ. V was cut by 6 bases and J by 2 bases, with 17 bases left in between. The CDR3 is made up of 16 amino acids. CDR3 region: CASKGSREFNTGELFF. The CDR3 DNA reads as TGCGCCAGCAAAGGCTCCAGGGAATTCAACACCGGGGAGCTGTTTTTT.

This clonotype was detected a few times. The chain has TRBV7-2 and TRBJ2-3; 9 nucleotides line up with TRBD2. The CDR3 runs to 19 residues. The V segment lost 2 bases and the J segment 4 bases; nucleotides outside the gene matches: 16. CDR1 SGHTA and CDR2 FQGNSA come from the germline V gene. CDR3 sequence (DNA): TGTGCCAGCAGCTTAAAGCGTGGTTTGCGGGAGGGGGTCGCAGATACGCAGTATTTT. Protein sequence: CASSLKRGLREGVADTQYF.

This clonotype showed up many times. This chain joins TRBV2 and TRBJ1-2; TRBD1 is a possible D gene (5 bases). Looked up from germline, CDR1 is SNHLY and CDR2 is FYNNEI. The V end was cut by 2 bases, the J end by 4 bases, with 8 bases between. The CDR3 spans 13 residues. The CDR3 reads CASSESGGYGYTF. The CDR3 coding sequence is TGTGCCAGCAGTGAATCCGGGGGCTATGGCTACACCTTC.

The chain's CDR3 is CASSLGSQEGGKAFF. The CDR3 DNA sequence: TGTGCCAGCAGTTTAGGATCCCAGGAGGGAGGGAAGGCTTTCTTT. This sequence joins TRBV12-3 or TRBV12-4 and TRBJ1-1; D remains ambiguous. The ends were cut back, 1 base at V and 11 bases at J, with 20 bases in the middle. The CDR3 loop spans 15 amino acids.

The chain couples TRBV6-5 to TRBJ1-1, with a weak D call TRBD1 (6 bases). The CDR3 totals 14 residues. Trimming removed 7 bases from V and 0 bases from J, with 12 bases in between. The germline gives CDR1 MNHEY, CDR2 SVGAGI. The DNA for the CDR3 is TGTGCCAGCATCAAGGGGGGTTTGAACACTGAAGCTTTCTTT. This gives the protein CASIKGGLNTEAFF.

This clonotype came up a few times. For the CDR3, the DNA is TGCGCCAGCAGCCAAGGGGGCAGGGGATTTCCGGCTTTCTTT. It specifies CASSQGGRGFPAFF. The V and J genes are TRBV4-1 and TRBJ1-1; possibly TRBD1 for D (6 bases). The CDR3 totals 14 residues. Trimming pared 1 base from V and 11 bases from J, leaving 17 bases between. Germline CDR1 reads MGHRA; CDR2 reads YSYEKL.

This clonotype has more than one count but fewer than ten. The gene calls are TRBV6-2 or TRBV6-3 and TRBJ2-6, with TRBD2 matching 8 bases. This CDR3 is built from 17 residues. Trimming took 4 bases from V and 0 from J; bases not matched to a gene: 5. The V gene's germline CDR1 is MNHEY and CDR2 SVGEGT. CDR3 nucleotides: TGTGCCAGCAGTTTTCTAGCGGGTGCCTCTGGGGCCAACGTCCTGACTTTC. Translated, it gives CASSFLAGASGANVLTF.